Described below is a single T cell receptor (beta chain) sequence and its context. The authors ran a second PCR of about 6 to 11 cycles using a sample-barcoded 5' primer and a J-beta primer mix. TCRdb analysed the 5' RACE reads with MiXCR anew, one entry per CDR3 protein. Of roughly 1.9 million distinct CDR3 sequences listed, about two fifths were seen once; the top ten hold 20% to 25%. This sample was taken from a study of blood T cells in healthy people across ages. The CDR3 has 17 amino acids. Germline V gene sequence: CDR1 MNHEY, CDR2 SMNVEV (reference sequence). The sequenced sample was blood. The receptor comes from a human donor in good health. This chain uses TRBV27 with TRBJ2-4; the match to TRBD1 covers 9 bases. The DNA matches TRBJ2-7 better at its end, which makes the J call doubtful. CDR3 in amino acids: CASSLISRTGVSYEQYF. In DNA form, the CDR3 reads TGTGCCAGCAGTTTAATATCTCGGACAGGGGTTTCCTACGAGCAGTACTTC.